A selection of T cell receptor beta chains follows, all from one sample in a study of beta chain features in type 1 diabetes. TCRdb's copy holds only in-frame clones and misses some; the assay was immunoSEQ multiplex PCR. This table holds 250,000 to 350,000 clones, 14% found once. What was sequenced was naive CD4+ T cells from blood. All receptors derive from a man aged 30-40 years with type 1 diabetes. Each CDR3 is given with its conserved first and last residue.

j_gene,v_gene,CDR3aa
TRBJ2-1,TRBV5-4,CASSLLGNEQFF
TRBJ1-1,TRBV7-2,CASSLEPMNTEAFF
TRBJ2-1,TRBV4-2,CASSRVGLGLYEQFF
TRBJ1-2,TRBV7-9,CASSSSQGVANYGYTF
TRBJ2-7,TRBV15,CATSREEGLAGYEQYF
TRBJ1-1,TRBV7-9,CASSLGLRADTEAFF
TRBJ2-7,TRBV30,CAWSGLSGLVPEQYF
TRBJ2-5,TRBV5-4,CASGSSGSRVQETQYF
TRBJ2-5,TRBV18,CASSPPGEQETQYF
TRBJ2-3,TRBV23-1,CASSLGLGTDTQYF
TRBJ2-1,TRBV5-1,CASSFPFGRDINNEQFF
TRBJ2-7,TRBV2,CASDRGYYEQYF
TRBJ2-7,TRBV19,CARGPRNEQYF
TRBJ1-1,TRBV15,CATSRDLGTNTEAFF
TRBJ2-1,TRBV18,CASSPPNAVAPYNEQFF
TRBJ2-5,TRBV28,CASSLQGAGETQYF
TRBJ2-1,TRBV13,CASSLGGRPANEQFF
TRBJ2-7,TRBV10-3,CAISEGGREQYF
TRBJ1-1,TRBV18,CASSPTENTEAFF
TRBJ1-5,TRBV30,CAWNTGQVDQPQHF
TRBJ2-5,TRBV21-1,CASSKRGTQYF
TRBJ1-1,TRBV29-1,CSVGGQDEAFF
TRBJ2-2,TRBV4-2,CASSEKPGRVNTGELFF
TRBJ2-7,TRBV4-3,CASSQETSGRGFHEQYF
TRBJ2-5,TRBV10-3,CAISAGQGRETQYF
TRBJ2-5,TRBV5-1,CASSLGEAQREETQYF
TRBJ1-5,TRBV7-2,CASSLSRGGNQPQHF
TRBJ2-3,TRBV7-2,CASSPDRGGDTQYF
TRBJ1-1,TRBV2,CASSPDRSNTEAFF
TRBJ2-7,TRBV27,CARGTRTVYF
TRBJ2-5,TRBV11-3,CASSQEQGAWETQYF
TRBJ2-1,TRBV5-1,CASSYLAAGGPRNEQFF
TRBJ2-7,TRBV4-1,CASSQESTRFDEQYF
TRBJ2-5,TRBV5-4,CASSSPGSGSGVETQYF
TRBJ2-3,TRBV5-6,CASSPFQTDTQYF
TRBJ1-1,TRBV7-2,CASRVGYRENTEAFF
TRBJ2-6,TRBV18,CASSPSPRGANVLTF
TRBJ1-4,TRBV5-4,CASSPGTINEKLFF
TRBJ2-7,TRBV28,CASSIGTSGRYEQYF
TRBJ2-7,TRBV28,CASSSQRYEQYF
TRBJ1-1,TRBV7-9,CASSRDNMGTEAFF
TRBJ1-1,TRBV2,CASSDSTGHAEAFF
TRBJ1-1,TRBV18,CASSRSTGIDTEAFF